This T cell receptor beta chain was documented in a study of cytomegalovirus exposure and HLA in healthy donors. PCR involved 60 Vbeta and 13 Jbeta primers. The assay was immunoSEQ multiplex PCR, and TCRdb's table has in-frame clones only and misses some. The sample carries some 140,000 clones, under 80% recorded once. This clonotype was sampled from a man aged 25 to 40 in good health and CMV-seronegative. The sequenced sample was PBMCs.

The CDR3 nucleotides read TGTGCCAGTAGTATAGACGGACTCTGGGCCGGGGAGCTGTTTTTT. As protein: CASSIDGLWAGELFF. This rearrangement joins TRBV19 to TRBJ2-2, with D perhaps matching TRBD2 (5 bases). This CDR3 is 15 amino acids long. Germline assignment: CDR1 LNHDA and CDR2 SQIVND (reference sequence). Deletions cut 0 bases from V and 6 bases from J, with 11 bases between.